A selection of T cell receptor beta chains follows, all from one sample in a study of blood T cell repertoires in COVID-19. Sequencing was performed with immunoSEQ multiplex PCR; in TCRdb, only in-frame clones are kept and a portion is missing. The sample has 110,000 to 150,000 clones, almost 85% seen once. Sequenced material: peripheral blood. Receptors were obtained from a man aged 50-59 years with acute or convalescent COVID-19. The conserved cysteine and the conserved F or W are not part of the CDR3 here. The order of the fields is J gene, V gene, CDR3 protein.

J gene: TRBJ2-7; V gene: TRBV5-1; CDR3 protein: ASRRSYEQY
J gene: TRBJ2-1; V gene: TRBV2; CDR3 protein: ASIPLADSYNEQF
J gene: TRBJ1-2; V gene: TRBV27; CDR3 protein: ASSSTPSTGIGYT
J gene: TRBJ2-1; V gene: TRBV7-8; CDR3 protein: ASSLGFFLGLNEQF
J gene: TRBJ1-4; V gene: TRBV3-1/TRBV3-2; CDR3 protein: ASSQPPRTGAYYEKLF
J gene: TRBJ2-1; V gene: TRBV5-1; CDR3 protein: ASSLAFSGYNEQF
J gene: TRBJ2-7; V gene: TRBV6-2/TRBV6-3; CDR3 protein: ASSPTGTSLGEQY
J gene: TRBJ1-3; V gene: TRBV6-2/TRBV6-3; CDR3 protein: ASSYGRVSGNTIY
J gene: TRBJ2-1; V gene: TRBV10-3; CDR3 protein: AITPGQGANEQF
J gene: TRBJ1-1; V gene: TRBV7-9; CDR3 protein: ASSLEEETNTEAF
J gene: TRBJ2-1; V gene: TRBV2; CDR3 protein: ASTFQWRQGARNEQF
J gene: TRBJ1-2; V gene: TRBV18; CDR3 protein: ASSPPGVSYGYT
J gene: TRBJ2-7; V gene: TRBV18; CDR3 protein: ASSSDRAEQY
J gene: TRBJ1-2; V gene: TRBV6-6; CDR3 protein: ASKAGQGTGYT
J gene: TRBJ1-4; V gene: TRBV5-1; CDR3 protein: ASSLSGLSEKLF
J gene: TRBJ2-3; V gene: TRBV6-5; CDR3 protein: ASSYSQGGDTQY
J gene: TRBJ1-1; V gene: TRBV10-3; CDR3 protein: AISEKDRLNTEAF
J gene: TRBJ1-4; V gene: TRBV6-6; CDR3 protein: ASSYPEGLEKLF
J gene: TRBJ2-2; V gene: TRBV5-6; CDR3 protein: ASSLAYGELF
J gene: TRBJ2-7; V gene: TRBV18; CDR3 protein: ASSPTGGTGPYEQY
J gene: TRBJ2-1; V gene: TRBV7-9; CDR3 protein: ASSGQATYNEQF
J gene: TRBJ2-1; V gene: TRBV5-6; CDR3 protein: ASSLGRDRGLNEQF
J gene: TRBJ1-2; V gene: TRBV30; CDR3 protein: AWSDRGRYGYT
J gene: TRBJ2-3; V gene: TRBV12-3/TRBV12-4; CDR3 protein: ASSQTDTQY
J gene: TRBJ1-5; V gene: TRBV28; CDR3 protein: ASREQGRQPQH
J gene: TRBJ1-6; V gene: TRBV6-5; CDR3 protein: ASSYGNRENSPLH
J gene: TRBJ1-5; V gene: TRBV2; CDR3 protein: ASSGTDSNQPQH
J gene: TRBJ2-1; V gene: TRBV3-1/TRBV3-2; CDR3 protein: ASSSRLAGDNEQF
J gene: TRBJ2-4; V gene: TRBV3-1/TRBV3-2; CDR3 protein: ASSPPDLAKNIQY
J gene: TRBJ1-4; V gene: TRBV7-7; CDR3 protein: ASSLDPGEKLF
J gene: TRBJ2-4; V gene: TRBV5-4; CDR3 protein: ASSPVLERGKNIQY
J gene: TRBJ1-2; V gene: TRBV14; CDR3 protein: ASSQALGQGAPNYGYT
J gene: TRBJ2-7; V gene: TRBV3-1/TRBV3-2; CDR3 protein: ASSQGSGYEEQY
J gene: TRBJ2-1; V gene: TRBV30; CDR3 protein: AWSVIEGKQF
J gene: TRBJ2-1; V gene: TRBV24-1; CDR3 protein: ATSDFRRSEQF
J gene: TRBJ1-2; V gene: TRBV24-1; CDR3 protein: ATSDHTDRNGYT
J gene: TRBJ2-1; V gene: TRBV27; CDR3 protein: ASREATPYNEQF
J gene: TRBJ2-1; V gene: TRBV5-1; CDR3 protein: ASSLARQGNVAGVHNEQF
J gene: TRBJ2-5; V gene: TRBV10-1; CDR3 protein: ASSEGQGAGTQY
J gene: TRBJ1-2; V gene: TRBV5-1; CDR3 protein: ASSLGTGRSYGYT
J gene: TRBJ2-2; V gene: TRBV6-6; CDR3 protein: ASSSGQGKSGELF
J gene: TRBJ2-2; V gene: TRBV14; CDR3 protein: ASSHRGLAGLYTGELF
J gene: TRBJ2-3; V gene: TRBV3-1/TRBV3-2; CDR3 protein: ASSLNSGGTDTQY
J gene: TRBJ1-5; V gene: TRBV6-6; CDR3 protein: ASSPTGYSNQPQH